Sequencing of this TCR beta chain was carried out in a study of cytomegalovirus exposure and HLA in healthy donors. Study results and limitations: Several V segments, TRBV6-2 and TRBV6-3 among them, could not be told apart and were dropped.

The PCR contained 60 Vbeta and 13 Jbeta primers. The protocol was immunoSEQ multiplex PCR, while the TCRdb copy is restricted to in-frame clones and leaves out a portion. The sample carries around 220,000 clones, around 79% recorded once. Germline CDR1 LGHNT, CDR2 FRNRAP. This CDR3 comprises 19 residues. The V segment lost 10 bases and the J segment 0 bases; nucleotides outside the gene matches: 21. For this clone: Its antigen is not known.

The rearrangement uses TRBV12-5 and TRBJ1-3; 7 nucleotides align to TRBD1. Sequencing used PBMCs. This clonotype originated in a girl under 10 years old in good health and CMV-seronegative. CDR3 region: CAISMDYNRGFGSGNTIYF. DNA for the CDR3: TGTGCTATCTCAATGGATTACAACAGGGGATTCGGCTCTGGAAACACCATATATTTT. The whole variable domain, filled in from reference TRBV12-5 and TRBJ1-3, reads DARVTQTPRHKVTEMGQEVTMRCQPILGHNTVFWYRQTMMQGLELLAYFRNRAPLDDSGMPKDRFSAEMPDATLATLKIQPSEPRDSAVYFCAISMDYNRGFGSGNTIYFGEGSWLTVV.